This entry is about one TCR beta chain. The data derive from a study of T cell responses to AZD1222 COVID-19 vaccine. From germline, CDR1 is LNHDA and CDR2 SQIVND (reference sequence). Germline trimming cut 7 bases from V and 0 bases from J; bases unmatched to any gene: 5. The CDR3 runs to 15 residues. The protocol was immunoSEQ multiplex PCR, while the TCRdb copy is restricted to in-frame clones and leaves out a portion. The table lists roughly 84,000 clones, 80% to 90% of them singletons. The receptor was derived from an adult who received the AZD1222 COVID-19 vaccine. The source was peripheral blood, collected 28 days after the second AZD1222 dose. The J gene is TRBJ2-2, the V gene TRBV19; TRBD1 agrees at 7 bases. CDR3 protein: CASTQGTANTGELFF. The CDR3 DNA reads TGTGCCAGTACCCAAGGGACAGCGAACACCGGGGAGCTGTTTTTT.